This T cell receptor (beta chain) came from a study of blood T cells in healthy people across ages (dated by TCRdb to between 2014 and 2017). Regarding the study in general: In model experiments, template switching captured about one uniquely barcoded TCR beta cDNA molecule for every two T cells. To avoid experimental bias, donors of different ages were spread randomly across the sequencing lanes. The study measured age-related changes in TCR beta repertoire diversity using deep sequencing normalized with unique cDNA molecular identifiers. Four age groups were formed from the donors: young (average 16 years), middle-aged (roughly 38), aged (about 62) and long-lived (approximately 78). The study analyzed two additional independent replicas of 1 million unique cDNA reads from the same blood draw for two donors, one aged 18 to 29 and one aged 80 or older. Here is what the overall study found, with its caveats: Estimates of total diversity from one million sequenced T cells were regarded as lower bounds and underestimates. Because profiling used bulk unsorted PBMCs, naive and antigen-experienced compartments could not be compared conclusively. Compared with the aged group, the long-lived group had more naive CD4+ T cells, fewer expanded clones and increased TCR diversity, a pattern suggesting age selection. Because donor CMV infection status was unknown, age-related changes in expanded clonotypes were potentially confounded. Observed TCR beta diversity per million T cells fell roughly linearly with age, and a significant reduction was already apparent by age roughly 40. Observed TCR beta diversity correlated strongly with the percentage of naive T cells measured by flow cytometry.

The CDR3 starts with the cysteine, ends with the phenylalanine, and has 15 residues. Only the CDR3 part of the read is kept: 45 bases, read in frame from the first base. Trimming takes 4 bases from V and 2 bases from J, and the germline ends sit 14 bases apart. CDR1 and CDR2 are read off the germline V gene as ENHRY and SYGVKD. This clonotype appeared a few times. It has no known antigen specificity. The input lacks base qualities; no much larger clone sits a single base away. The 39 donors, aged about 6 to 95 years, were systemically healthy Caucasian individuals from Russia. About 10 milliliters of peripheral blood were collected from each donor into EDTA-treated Vacutainer tubes. Ficoll-Paque density-gradient centrifugation was used to isolate PBMCs, with at least 6 million per sample. Total RNA was extracted from PBMCs with Trizol reagent, with at least 6 micrograms obtained per sample. For every donor, flow cytometry on a PBMC aliquot measured the percentage of naive CD45RAhigh/CD27high T cells.

The receptor library was made with 5' RACE. A second PCR of about 6 to 11 cycles was run with a J-beta primer mix and a sample-barcoded 5' primer. A template-switch 5' adaptor carrying 12 random nucleotides introduced a unique molecular identifier onto each TCR beta cDNA molecule. At least 2.5 million CDR3-containing paired-end reads were obtained from each sample. First-strand cDNA synthesis was performed from all RNA using the Mint cDNA synthesis kit, with priming by a TRBC-specific oligonucleotide. Following uracil-DNA glycosylase treatment, a first 18-cycle PCR with universal primers M1SS and BC2_uni_R was performed on all cDNA. In the original analysis: Normalization of each sample was performed by random selection of 1 million high-quality reads, each carrying a distinct molecular identifier. Reads sharing molecular identifiers were discarded rather than binned into consensus sequences. MiTCR, with a Q25 quality threshold and the strictest error-elimination algorithm, was used for CDR3 identification, clonotype clustering and error correction. Lower-bound total TCR beta diversity was estimated with a nonparametric unseen species model using Euler transformation. TCRdb cleaned the public reads at Q25 with fastp, built clones with MiXCR and kept in-frame beta chains. Rows merge per CDR3 protein into single entries with the most common DNA and genes. TCRdb, rather than the study authors, made the V and J calls. The sample table holds 1,800,000 or so distinct CDR3 sequences, of which roughly two fifths were seen once. The ten largest clones represent 20% to 25% of the sample.

The V and J segments used are TRBV10-3 and TRBJ2-5; the D gene is unclear. The sequencing input was blood. The source of this sequence is a human donor in good health. The sequenced DNA is TGTGCCATCAGTGCTCGACCCCAGGAACAAGAGACCCAGTACTTC. Its translation reads: CAISARPQEQETQYF.